This entry features one T cell receptor (beta chain) sequence. Its target is unknown. Data came from immunoSEQ multiplex PCR; TCRdb stores just in-frame clones and leaves some out. Found here are tens of thousands of clones, around 74% of them singletons; the top ten hold roughly 0.65%. Single viable CD3+CD4+CD8-CD45RO+ cells were sorted as the memory CD4+ T cells. This CDR3 region has 14 residues. V dropped 4 bases and J dropped 2 bases, with 13 bases sitting between them. Germline V gives CDR1 SGHDT, CDR2 YYEEEE. The data belong to a study of memory CD4+ T cells and cytomegalovirus serostatus. Study-wide context: Donors were healthy Belgian adults, 10 or so CMV seropositive and some 24 seronegative. Study-level results: Of under 200 reported CMV TCRbeta sequences, 60 to 85 were found in memory CD4+ repertoires. Suggested: most of the CMV-linked TCR signature lies in CD4+ memory cells.

The specimen sequenced was memory CD4+ T cells from blood. The origin of this receptor is an adult in good health and CMV-seronegative. Some clones in this sample may be carry-over from other donors' samples. The gene calls are TRBV5-6 and TRBJ2-7, with D possibly matching TRBD1 (6 bases). The CDR3: CASSRDTITYEQYF. The CDR3 DNA reads as TGTGCCAGCAGCCGGGACACGATAACCTACGAGCAGTACTTC.